This T cell receptor beta chain emerged from a study of cytomegalovirus exposure and HLA in healthy donors. The PCR made use of 60 Vbeta and 13 Jbeta primers. Only in-frame clones appear in the TCRdb table, and some are missing; sequencing was by immunoSEQ multiplex PCR. The sample shows around 140,000 clones, approximately 76% of them seen only once. The CDR3 consists of 17 residues. Germline V gene lookup returns CDR1 SGHRS and CDR2 YFSETQ. With 2 bases clipped from V and 2 bases from J, the junction kept 6 bases outside the gene matches. This sequence originates from a man aged 35 to 55 in good health and CMV-seronegative. Sequencing was done on a sample of PBMCs. The V gene is TRBV5-1, the J gene TRBJ2-3, with TRBD2 identical over 12 bases. The CDR3 bases are TGCGCCAGCAGCTTACTAGCGGGGGGCTCTGTCACAGATACGCAGTATTTT. It codes for CASSLLAGGSVTDTQYF.